Following are 17 T cell receptor beta chains from one sample sequenced in a study of beta chain features in type 1 diabetes. The whole isolated RNA underwent reverse transcription, so sequencing captured expressed TCRB transcripts. TCRdb keeps only in-frame clones here, not all; method: immunoSEQ multiplex PCR. Of under 300,000 clones listed, 27% were seen once; the top ten hold 3% to 4%. The source material was central memory CD4+ T cells from blood. The receptors here all came from a man aged 30 to 45 in good health.

This clone came up a few times. This chain joins TRBV7-2 and TRBJ2-1, with D tentatively TRBD2 (5 bases). The CDR3 spans 15 residues. V lost 1 base to trimming and J lost 6 bases, with 13 bases between them. Germline loops: CDR1 SGHTA, CDR2 FQGNSA. CDR3 loop: CASSLGERVANEQFF. The CDR3 DNA follows: TGTGCCAGCAGCTTAGGGGAGAGGGTCGCCAATGAGCAGTTCTTC.

This chain links TRBV7-9 with TRBJ1-3; D possibly corresponds to TRBD1 (6 bases). V lost 1 base and J 2 bases, leaving 18 bases between the germline ends. CDR1 and CDR2 (germline): SEHNR, FQNEAQ (reference sequence). The CDR3 has 18 residues. CDR3 residues: CASSLGVGGGLAGNTIYF. The CDR3 nucleotides read TGTGCCAGCAGCTTAGGGGTCGGCGGGGGCCTCGCTGGAAACACCATATATTTT.

Concerning this clone: The same CDR3 can be traced to other DNA sequences in this sample. This chain uses TRBV5-1 with TRBJ2-1; 7 bases map to TRBD2. The CDR3 is 15 amino acids. The germline V gene encodes CDR1 SGHRS and CDR2 YFSETQ. With V trimmed by 0 bases and J by 5 bases, 5 bases remained unmatched. The CDR3 reads CASSLAGRQDNEQFF. In nucleotides, the CDR3 is TGCGCCAGCAGCTTGGCCGGGAGGCAGGACAATGAGCAGTTCTTC.

CDR3 in amino acids: CASSPLTGTTYEQYF. In nucleotides, the CDR3 is TGTGCCAGCAGCCCCCTGACAGGGACCACCTACGAGCAGTACTTC. This rearrangement joins TRBV11-2 to TRBJ2-7; 7 bases line up with TRBD1. V was clipped by 5 bases and J by 2 bases; unmatched bases: 9. The CDR3 loop spans 15 amino acids. The germline CDR1 and CDR2 sequences are SGHAT and FQNNGV. The entire variable domain, with the rest obtained from reference TRBV11-2 and TRBJ2-7, is as follows: EAGVAQSPRYKIIEKRQSVAFWCNPISGHATLYWYQQILGQGPKLLIQFQNNGVVDDSQLPKDRFSAERLKGVDSTLKIQPAKLEDSAVYLCASSPLTGTTYEQYFGPGTRLTVT.

This clone was observed a few times. J is TRBJ2-6 and V is TRBV5-6, with 8 positions matching TRBD1. The CDR3 is 17 amino acids. Per the germline V gene, CDR1 is SGHDT and CDR2 is YYEEEE. V was pared by 5 bases and J by 0 bases, with 7 bases of the junction left unmatched. The CDR3 here is CASRRQGLSSGANVLTF. In DNA, the CDR3 is TGTGCCAGCAGACGACAGGGGTTGAGCTCTGGGGCCAACGTCCTGACTTTC.

This clone came up a few times. This rearrangement joins TRBV7-9 to TRBJ2-1; 14 bases line up with TRBD2. The V and J ends lost 5 bases and 7 bases, in that order; junction bases with no gene match: 7. The CDR3 extends over 16 amino acids. Germline values: CDR1 SEHNR, CDR2 FQNEAQ (reference sequence). The DNA of the CDR3 is TGTGCCAGCAGCCCCGGACTAGCGGGGGGCAGGAATGAGCAGTTCTTC. This translates into CASSPGLAGGRNEQFF. Full variable domain (remainder filled in from reference TRBV7-9 and TRBJ2-1): DTGVSQNPRHKITKRGQNVTFRCDPISEHNRLYWYRQTLGQGPEFLTYFQNEAQLEKSRLLSDRFSAERPKGSFSTLEIQRTEQGDSAMYLCASSPGLAGGRNEQFFGPGTRLTVL.

The chain employs TRBV5-1 and TRBJ2-3; D is uncertain. Trimming cost V 0 bases and J 2 bases, with 10 bases left between them. The CDR3 totals 15 residues. Looked up from germline, CDR1 is SGHRS and CDR2 is YFSETQ. The CDR3 loop reads CASSLGGFDTDTQYF. CDR3 bases: TGCGCCAGCAGCTTGGGGGGTTTCGACACAGATACGCAGTATTTT.

This clone was observed once. The chain employs TRBV6-6 and TRBJ2-4; D is ambiguous. Trimming shortened V by 8 bases and J by 3 bases, and 5 bases separated the two germline ends. Germline CDR1 MNHNY, CDR2 SVGAGI (reference sequence). This CDR3 has 11 residues. DNA of the CDR3: TGTGCCAGCCTTTTCAAAAACATTCAGTACTTC. This encodes CASLFKNIQYF.

This clone was seen more than once but under ten times. This chain links TRBV6-5 with TRBJ1-1; 7 bases agree with TRBD1. Germline CDR1 MNHEY, CDR2 SVGAGI. The CDR3 covers 16 residues. The V segment lost 2 bases and the J segment 1 base; nucleotides outside the gene matches: 7. CDR3 in DNA: TGTGCCAGCAGTTACCCACAGGGGAGAGGGAACACTGAAGCTTTCTTT. Translated: CASSYPQGRGNTEAFF.

The chain is built from TRBV10-3 and TRBJ2-1; D is ambiguous. This CDR3 spans 12 amino acids. V shed 3 bases and J shed 7 bases, with 7 bases lying between them. Germline V gene lookup returns CDR1 ENHRY and CDR2 SYGVKD. The CDR3 DNA reads TGTGCCATCAGTGAAATGGGAAATGAGCAGTTCTTC. This translates into CAISEMGNEQFF.

The chain joins TRBV21-1 to TRBJ2-1. TRBV21-1 is a recognized pseudogene. The CDR3 contains 13 residues. The CDR3 protein is CASSKAGHNEQFF. The CDR3, as DNA: TGTGCCAGCAGCAAAGCAGGACACAATGAGCAGTTCTTC.

This clone occurred a few times. Other DNA sequences in the same sample also yield this CDR3. This chain links TRBV19 with TRBJ2-6, with 7 bases fitting TRBD2. CDR3 length: 19 amino acids. V trimming: 2 bases; J trimming: 2 bases; junction bases outside the gene matches: 12. In germline, CDR1 is LNHDA, CDR2 SQIVND (reference sequence). CDR3 loop: CASSISVRGGRTGANVLTF. CDR3 DNA sequence: TGTGCCAGTAGTATATCAGTGCGCGGGGGTCGGACTGGGGCCAACGTCCTGACTTTC.

The CDR3 is CASSNSGEGYTF. The DNA of the CDR3 is TGTGCCAGCAGCAACAGCGGAGAGGGCTACACCTTC. This chain uses TRBV6-4 with TRBJ1-2; no reliable D call. Trimming left V 6 bases short and J 8 bases short, with 13 bases between. This CDR3 has 12 residues. CDR1 MRHNA and CDR2 SNTAGT come from the germline V gene.

The chain has TRBV29-1 and TRBJ1-1, with 11 bases matching TRBD1. Trimming removed 3 bases from V and 11 bases from J; junction bases left unmatched: 5. Germline CDR1 SQVTM, CDR2 ANQGSEA. The CDR3 totals 12 residues. The CDR3: CSVEDRGRRAFF. The CDR3 nucleotides read TGCAGCGTTGAGGACAGGGGGCGCAGGGCTTTCTTT. Variable domain in full (rest from reference TRBV29-1 and TRBJ1-1): SAVISQKPSRDICQRGTSLTIQCQVDSQVTMMFWYRQQPGQSLTLIATANQGSEATYESGFVIDKFPISRPNLTFSTLTVSNMSPEDSSIYLCSVEDRGRRAFFGQGTRLTVV.

The gene calls are TRBV19 and TRBJ1-1; 7 nucleotides match TRBD1. Looked up from germline, CDR1 is LNHDA and CDR2 is SQIVND (reference sequence). The CDR3 has 13 residues. Trimming removed 8 bases from V and 2 bases from J; junction bases left unmatched: 5. CDR3: CASRDRANTEAFF. CDR3 bases: TGTGCCAGTCGTGACAGGGCTAACACTGAAGCTTTCTTT.

The chain carries TRBV19 and TRBJ2-5; D is ambiguous. The CDR3 is made up of 15 amino acids. Per the germline V gene, CDR1 is LNHDA and CDR2 is SQIVND (reference sequence). V was trimmed by 1 base and J by 1 base, leaving 10 bases between them. The CDR3 coding sequence is TGTGCCAGTAGTATAGCGAGGAATCTCCAAGAGACCCAGTACTTC. The encoded protein is CASSIARNLQETQYF.

The V call is TRBV15, the J call TRBJ2-7, with D possibly being TRBD1 or TRBD2 (6 bases each). Germline CDR1 and CDR2: LNHNV and YYDKDF (reference sequence). V shed 6 bases and J shed 7 bases, with 19 bases lying between them. The CDR3 sequence is 14 residues long. CDR3 loop: CATRADRTTREQYF. DNA for the CDR3: TGTGCCACCAGGGCCGACAGGACTACTCGAGAGCAGTACTTC.